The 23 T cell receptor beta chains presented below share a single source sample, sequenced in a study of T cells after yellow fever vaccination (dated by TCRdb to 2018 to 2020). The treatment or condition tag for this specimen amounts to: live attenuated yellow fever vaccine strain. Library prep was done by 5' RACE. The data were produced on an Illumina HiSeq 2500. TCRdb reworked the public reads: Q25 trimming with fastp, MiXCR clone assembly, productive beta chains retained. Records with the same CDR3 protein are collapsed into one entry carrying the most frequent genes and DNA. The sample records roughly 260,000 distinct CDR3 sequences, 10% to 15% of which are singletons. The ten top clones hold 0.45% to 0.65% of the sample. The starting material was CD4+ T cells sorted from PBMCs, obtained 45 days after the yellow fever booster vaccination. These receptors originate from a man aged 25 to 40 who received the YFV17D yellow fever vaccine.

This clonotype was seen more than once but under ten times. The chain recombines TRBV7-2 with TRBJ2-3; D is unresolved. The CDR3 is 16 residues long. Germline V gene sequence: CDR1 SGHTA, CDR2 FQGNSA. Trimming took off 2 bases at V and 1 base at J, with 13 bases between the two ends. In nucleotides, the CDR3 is TGTGCCAGCAGCTTACTAGGGCCGTTTGGCACAGATACGCAGTATTTT. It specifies CASSLLGPFGTDTQYF.

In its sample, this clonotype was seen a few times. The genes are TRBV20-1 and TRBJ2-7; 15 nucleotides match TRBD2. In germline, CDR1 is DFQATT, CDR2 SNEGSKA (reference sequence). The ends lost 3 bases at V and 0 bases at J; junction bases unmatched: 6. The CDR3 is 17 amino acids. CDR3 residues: CSARGLAGGMSSYEQYF. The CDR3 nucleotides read TGCAGTGCTAGGGGACTAGCGGGAGGAATGAGCTCCTACGAGCAGTACTTC.

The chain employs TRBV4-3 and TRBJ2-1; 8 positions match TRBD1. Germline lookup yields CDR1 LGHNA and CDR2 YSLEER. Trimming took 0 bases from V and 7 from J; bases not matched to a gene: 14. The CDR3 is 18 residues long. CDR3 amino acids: CASSQEPPRYNRGNEQFF. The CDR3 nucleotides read TGCGCCAGCAGCCAAGAGCCCCCCCGATACAACAGGGGGAATGAGCAGTTCTTC.

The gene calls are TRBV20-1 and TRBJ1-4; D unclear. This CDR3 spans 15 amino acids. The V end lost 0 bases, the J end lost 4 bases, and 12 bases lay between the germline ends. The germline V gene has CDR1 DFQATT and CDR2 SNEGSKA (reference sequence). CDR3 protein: CSARDGSGYNEKLFF. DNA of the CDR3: TGCAGTGCTAGAGATGGTAGTGGTTATAATGAAAAACTGTTTTTT.

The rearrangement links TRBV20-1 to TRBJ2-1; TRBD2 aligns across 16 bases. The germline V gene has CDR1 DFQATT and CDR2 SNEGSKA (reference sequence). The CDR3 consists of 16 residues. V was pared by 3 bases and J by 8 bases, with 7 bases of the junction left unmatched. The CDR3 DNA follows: TGCAGTGCTAGCGGGACTAGCGGGAGGGCTAGAGATGAGCAGTTCTTC. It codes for CSASGTSGRARDEQFF.

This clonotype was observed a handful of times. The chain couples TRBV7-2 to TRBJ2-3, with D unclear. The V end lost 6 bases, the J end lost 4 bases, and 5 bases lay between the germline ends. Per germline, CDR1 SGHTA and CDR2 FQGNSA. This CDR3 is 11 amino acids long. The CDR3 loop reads CASRKSDTQYF. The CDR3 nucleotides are TGTGCCAGCAGAAAATCAGATACGCAGTATTTT.

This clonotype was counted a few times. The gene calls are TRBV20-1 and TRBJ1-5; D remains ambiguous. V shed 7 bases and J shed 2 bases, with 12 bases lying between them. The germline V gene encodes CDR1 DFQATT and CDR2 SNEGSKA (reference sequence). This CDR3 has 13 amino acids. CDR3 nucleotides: TGCAGTGTAAAGGAGGCCGGCAATCAGCCCCAGCATTTT. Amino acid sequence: CSVKEAGNQPQHF.

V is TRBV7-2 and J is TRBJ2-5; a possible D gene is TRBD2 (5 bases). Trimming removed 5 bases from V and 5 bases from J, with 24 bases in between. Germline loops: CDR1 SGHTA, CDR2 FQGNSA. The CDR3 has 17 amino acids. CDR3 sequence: CASSQVGRTSAVETQYF. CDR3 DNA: TGTGCCAGCAGCCAGGTGGGCAGAACTAGTGCGGTTGAGACCCAGTACTTC.

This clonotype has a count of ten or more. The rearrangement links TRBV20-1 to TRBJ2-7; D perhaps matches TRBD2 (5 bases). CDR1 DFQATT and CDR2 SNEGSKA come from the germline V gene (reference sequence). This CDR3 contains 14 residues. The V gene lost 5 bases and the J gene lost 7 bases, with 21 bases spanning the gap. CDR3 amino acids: CSAGQRRYTWEQYF. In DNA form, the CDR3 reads TGCAGTGCTGGGCAGCGGAGATATACGTGGGAGCAGTACTTC.

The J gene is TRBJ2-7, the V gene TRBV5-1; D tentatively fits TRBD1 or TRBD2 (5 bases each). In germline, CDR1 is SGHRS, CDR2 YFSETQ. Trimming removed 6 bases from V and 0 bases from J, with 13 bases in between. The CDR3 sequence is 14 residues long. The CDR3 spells CASISGTGSYEQYF. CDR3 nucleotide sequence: TGCGCCAGCATCTCTGGGACGGGCTCCTACGAGCAGTACTTC.

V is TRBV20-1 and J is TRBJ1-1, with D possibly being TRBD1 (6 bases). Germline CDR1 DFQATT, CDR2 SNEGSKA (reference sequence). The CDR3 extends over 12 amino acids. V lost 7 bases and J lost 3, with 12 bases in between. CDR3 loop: CSGGGDDTEAFF. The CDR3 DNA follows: TGCAGTGGAGGGGGGGACGACACTGAAGCTTTCTTT.

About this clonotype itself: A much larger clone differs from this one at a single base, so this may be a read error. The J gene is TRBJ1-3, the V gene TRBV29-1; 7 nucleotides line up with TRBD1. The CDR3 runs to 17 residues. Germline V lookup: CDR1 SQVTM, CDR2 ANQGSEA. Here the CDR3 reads CIVDTSQGKSSGNTIYF. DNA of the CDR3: TGCATCGTGGACACCTCACAGGGGAAGAGCTCTGGAAACACCATATATTTT.

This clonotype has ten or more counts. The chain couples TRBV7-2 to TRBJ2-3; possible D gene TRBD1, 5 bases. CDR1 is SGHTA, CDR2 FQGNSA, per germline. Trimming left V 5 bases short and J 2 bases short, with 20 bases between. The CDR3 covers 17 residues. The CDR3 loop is CASSLIDRSPTTDTQYF. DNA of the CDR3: TGTGCCAGCAGCCTTATCGACAGATCTCCGACCACAGATACGCAGTATTTT.

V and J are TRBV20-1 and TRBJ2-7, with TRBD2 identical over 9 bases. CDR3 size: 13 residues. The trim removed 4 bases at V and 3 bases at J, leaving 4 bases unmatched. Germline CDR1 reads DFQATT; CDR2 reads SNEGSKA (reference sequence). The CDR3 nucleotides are TGCAGTGCTATTAGACTAGCGGTCTACGAGCAGTACTTC. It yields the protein CSAIRLAVYEQYF.

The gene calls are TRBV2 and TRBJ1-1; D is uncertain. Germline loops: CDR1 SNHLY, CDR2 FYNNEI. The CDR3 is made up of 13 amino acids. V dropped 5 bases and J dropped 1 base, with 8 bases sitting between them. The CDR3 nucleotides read TGTGCCAGCAGTCAAGATACGAACACTGAAGCTTTCTTT. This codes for CASSQDTNTEAFF. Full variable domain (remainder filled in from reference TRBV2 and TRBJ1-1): EPEVTQTPSHQVTQMGQEVILRCVPISNHLYFYWYRQILGQKVEFLVSFYNNEISEKSEIFDDQFSVERPDGSNFTLKIRSTKLEDSAMYFCASSQDTNTEAFFGQGTRLTVV.

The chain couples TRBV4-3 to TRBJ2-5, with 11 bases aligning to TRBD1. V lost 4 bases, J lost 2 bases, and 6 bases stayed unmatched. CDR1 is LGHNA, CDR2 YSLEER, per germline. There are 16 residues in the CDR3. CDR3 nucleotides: TGCGCCAGCAGCCGGGGACAGGGGGGCCTACAAGAGACCCAGTACTTC. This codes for CASSRGQGGLQETQYF.

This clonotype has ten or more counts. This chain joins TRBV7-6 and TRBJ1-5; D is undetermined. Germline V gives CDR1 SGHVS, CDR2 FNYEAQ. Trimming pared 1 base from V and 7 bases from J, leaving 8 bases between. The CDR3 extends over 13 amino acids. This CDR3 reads CASSLGVLQPQHF. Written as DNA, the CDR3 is TGTGCCAGCAGCTTAGGGGTATTGCAGCCCCAGCATTTT.

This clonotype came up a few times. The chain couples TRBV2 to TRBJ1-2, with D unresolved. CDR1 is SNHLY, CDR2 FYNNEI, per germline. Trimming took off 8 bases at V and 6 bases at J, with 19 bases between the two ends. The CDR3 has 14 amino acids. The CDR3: CASGNLDFGNGYTF. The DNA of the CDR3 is TGTGCCAGCGGCAACCTAGATTTTGGAAATGGCTACACCTTC. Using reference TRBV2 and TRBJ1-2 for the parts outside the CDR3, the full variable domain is EPEVTQTPSHQVTQMGQEVILRCVPISNHLYFYWYRQILGQKVEFLVSFYNNEISEKSEIFDDQFSVERPDGSNFTLKIRSTKLEDSAMYFCASGNLDFGNGYTFGSGTRLTVV.

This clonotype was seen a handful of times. The CDR3 DNA is TGCAGTGCTAGAGTTCGGGGTCGAATTGATGGCGACACTGAAGCTTTCTTT. The encoded protein is CSARVRGRIDGDTEAFF. The chain is built from TRBV20-1 and TRBJ1-1; no clear D gene. The CDR3 is 17 amino acids. The ends were cut back, 1 base at V and 3 bases at J, with 21 bases in the middle. Germline CDR1 is DFQATT and CDR2 is SNEGSKA (reference sequence).

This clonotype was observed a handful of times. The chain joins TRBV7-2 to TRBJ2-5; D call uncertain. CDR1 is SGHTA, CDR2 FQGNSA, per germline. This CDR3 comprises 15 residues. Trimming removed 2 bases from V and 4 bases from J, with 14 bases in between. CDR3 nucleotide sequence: TGTGCCAGCAGCTTATCGGGCCTAGGCGGAGAGACCCAGTACTTC. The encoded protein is CASSLSGLGGETQYF.

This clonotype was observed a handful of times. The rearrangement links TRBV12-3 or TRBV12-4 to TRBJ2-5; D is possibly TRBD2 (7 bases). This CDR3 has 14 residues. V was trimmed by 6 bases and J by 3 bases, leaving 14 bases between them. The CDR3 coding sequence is TGTGCCAGCAGAAGACTAGGGGGGGAAGAGACCCAGTACTTC. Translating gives CASRRLGGEETQYF.

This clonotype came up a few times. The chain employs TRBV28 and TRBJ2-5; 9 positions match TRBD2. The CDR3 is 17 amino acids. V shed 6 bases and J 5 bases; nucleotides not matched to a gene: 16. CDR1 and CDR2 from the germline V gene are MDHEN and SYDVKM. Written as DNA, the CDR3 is TGTGCCAGCAGCCCACCCGCGGGACTAGCCGGCGAGGAGACCCAGTACTTC. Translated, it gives CASSPPAGLAGEETQYF.

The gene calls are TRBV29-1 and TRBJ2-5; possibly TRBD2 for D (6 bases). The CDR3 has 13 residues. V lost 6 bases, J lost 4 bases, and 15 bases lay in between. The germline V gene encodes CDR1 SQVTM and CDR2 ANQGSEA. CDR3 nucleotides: TGCAGCGTCGATGCCGTGGGGGGAGAGACCCAGTACTTC. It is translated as CSVDAVGGETQYF.